A single sample is the source of the 5 T cell receptor beta chains below, sequenced in a study of PD-L1 blockade in urothelial cancer. Assay used: immunoSEQ multiplex PCR; TCRdb lists only in-frame clones, some missing. The sample holds 41,000 or so clones, 82% seen once. The starting material was PBMCs, obtained around atezolizumab (anti-PD-L1) treatment. The receptors were sampled from a man in his 60s with urothelial cancer.

For this clone: Other nucleotide sequences from this sample produce the same CDR3. The DNA for the CDR3 is TGCGCCAGCAGCTCCGAGGACAGAAATGGCTACACCTTC. It translates to CASSSEDRNGYTF. The chain employs TRBV5-1 and TRBJ1-2; D might be TRBD1 (6 bases). Germline CDR1 reads SGHRS; CDR2 reads YFSETQ. This CDR3 comprises 13 residues. V lost 3 bases, J lost 6 bases, and 12 bases lay in between.

The DNA of the CDR3 is TGTGCCAGCAGCTTAGGGTCAGGGGAAACCTACCGAGCCAAGTTCTTC. This gives the protein CASSLGSGETYRAKFF. V and J are TRBV7-9 and TRBJ2-1; tentatively, D is TRBD1 (6 bases). Trimming cost V 1 base and J 14 bases, with 24 bases left between them. Per germline, CDR1 SEHNR and CDR2 FQNEAQ (reference sequence). The CDR3 is 16 residues long.

The CDR3 here is CASSLGQGSGEAFF. The CDR3 coding sequence is TGTGCCAGCAGCTTGGGACAGGGGTCGGGTGAAGCTTTCTTT. The chain joins TRBV5-5 to TRBJ1-1, with 8 bases matching TRBD1. V shed 0 bases, J shed 7 bases, and the junction held 5 bases outside the gene matches. The CDR3 has 14 amino acids. From germline, CDR1 is SGHKS and CDR2 YYEKEE (reference sequence).

The chain carries TRBV2 and TRBJ2-2, with 7 bases that match TRBD2. With 8 bases clipped from V and 4 bases from J, the junction kept 13 bases outside the gene matches. Germline V gene data show CDR1 as SNHLY and CDR2 as FYNNEI. This CDR3 has 16 amino acids. This CDR3 reads CASRGVEGESTGELFF. CDR3 DNA: TGTGCCAGCCGGGGGGTAGAGGGCGAGTCCACCGGGGAGCTGTTTTTT.

This sequence joins TRBV20-1 and TRBJ2-7; D may be TRBD1 (5 bases). The CDR3 is made up of 11 amino acids. Trimming shortened V by 5 bases and J by 6 bases, and 11 bases separated the two germline ends. Germline loops: CDR1 DFQATT, CDR2 SNEGSKA (reference sequence). This chain's CDR3 is CSAAQEGEQYF. The CDR3 DNA is TGCAGTGCTGCACAGGAAGGCGAGCAGTACTTC.